Following are 18 T cell receptor beta chains from one sample sequenced in a study of T-cell reconstitution after alpha-beta-depleted transplantation in children. Preparation of the TCRbeta library was carried out with unique molecular identifiers. TCRdb re-analysed the PCR reads in MiXCR, keeping a single row per CDR3 protein. This table holds approximately 350,000 distinct CDR3 sequences, around 10% found once. Sequenced material: PBMCs from the stem cell graft donor, taken from the stem cell graft. The receptors originated from a human donor who donated a stem cell graft to a child with acute lymphoblastic leukemia.

This clonotype was detected only a few times. The CDR3 nucleotides read TGCGCCAGCAGCCAGGACGCCGGAGGCGAGCAGTACTTC. It yields the protein CASSQDAGGEQYF. The chain couples TRBV5-1 to TRBJ2-7; D perhaps matches TRBD2 (5 bases). Trimming left V 4 bases short and J 6 bases short, with 14 bases between. This CDR3 comprises 13 residues. CDR1 is SGHRS, CDR2 YFSETQ, per germline. Supplemented by reference TRBV5-1 and TRBJ2-7, the full variable domain reads KAGVTQTPRYLIKTRGQQVTLSCSPISGHRSVSWYQQTPGQGLQFLFEYFSETQRNKGNFPGRFSGRQFSNSRSEMNVSTLELGDSALYLCASSQDAGGEQYFGPGTRLTVT.

This chain connects TRBV4-3 to TRBJ2-1; 12 bases are shared with TRBD2. The CDR3 contains 18 residues. V lost 4 bases to trimming and J lost 8 bases; unmatched junction nucleotides: 15. Germline V gene lookup returns CDR1 LGHNA and CDR2 YSLEER. The CDR3 is CASSLLGALAGGAHEQFF. The CDR3 coding sequence is TGCGCCAGCAGCCTTCTCGGGGCCCTAGCGGGAGGGGCCCATGAGCAGTTCTTC.

This chain links TRBV20-1 with TRBJ2-7; perhaps D is TRBD1 or TRBD2 (5 bases each). This CDR3 has 13 residues. Trimming removed 7 bases at V and 4 bases at J, with 17 bases between. The germline CDR1 and CDR2 sequences are DFQATT and SNEGSKA (reference sequence). The CDR3 DNA reads as TGCAGTGGGGACCGGTCGCCTTCTTACGAGCAGTACTTC. It codes for CSGDRSPSYEQYF.

This clonotype was detected only a few times. This rearrangement joins TRBV7-2 to TRBJ1-4, with 9 bases that match TRBD1. The J segment lost 13 bases and the V segment lost 4 bases, leaving 16 bases of the junction unmatched. The CDR3 is made up of 16 amino acids. Germline CDR1 and CDR2: SGHTA and FQGNSA. CDR3 protein: CASSSQSGTGRLGLFF. CDR3 coding DNA: TGTGCCAGCAGCTCCCAATCCGGGACAGGGAGGTTAGGACTGTTTTTT. Full variable domain (rest looked up from reference TRBV7-2 and TRBJ1-4): GAGVSQSPSNKVTEKGKDVELRCDPISGHTALYWYRQSLGQGLEFLIYFQGNSAPDKSGLPSDRFSAERTGGSVSTLTIQRTQQEDSAVYLCASSSQSGTGRLGLFFGSGTQLSVL.

This clonotype has more than one count but fewer than ten. The V and J genes are TRBV9 and TRBJ2-3, with D possibly TRBD1 on 6 matching bases. The CDR3 covers 12 residues. Trimming took 3 bases from V and 6 from J, leaving 8 bases between them. Per the germline V gene, CDR1 is SGDLS and CDR2 is YYNGEE. This CDR3 is CASSGGRDTQYF. CDR3 DNA: TGTGCCAGCAGCGGGGGGCGGGATACGCAGTATTTT.

This clonotype occurred a few times. The gene calls are TRBV7-9 and TRBJ2-7; D might be TRBD2 (5 bases). The CDR3 extends over 15 amino acids. CDR1 is SEHNR, CDR2 FQNEAQ, per germline (reference sequence). V dropped 5 bases and J dropped 0 bases, with 14 bases sitting between them. CDR3 sequence reads: CASSASRGFSYEQYF. DNA for the CDR3: TGTGCCAGCAGCGCTAGCCGAGGCTTCTCCTACGAGCAGTACTTC.

This sequence joins TRBV18 and TRBJ2-1, with 7 nucleotides matching TRBD1. The germline V gene encodes CDR1 KGHSH and CDR2 LQKENI. V gave up 0 bases and J gave up 13 bases; unmatched junction bases: 12. CDR3 size: 15 residues. In DNA form, the CDR3 reads TGTGCCAGCTCACCACCCAGTAGCCCCGGGACAGTCCAGTTCTTC. Residues: CASSPPSSPGTVQFF.

This clonotype has at least ten counts. The chain joins TRBV12-3 or TRBV12-4 to TRBJ2-4, with D perhaps matching TRBD2 (6 bases). V shed 5 bases and J shed 8 bases, with 16 bases lying between them. CDR3 length: 14 amino acids. DNA of the CDR3: TGTGCCAGCAGTCCCGGGATGGGGGGAGACATTCAGTACTTC. Residues: CASSPGMGGDIQYF.

This chain joins TRBV7-9 and TRBJ1-1; D remains ambiguous. The CDR3 is made up of 15 amino acids. CDR1 is SEHNR and CDR2 is FQNEAQ in the germline V gene (reference sequence). Trimming left V 3 bases short and J 3 bases short, with 14 bases between. CDR3 amino acids: CASSFGRISDTEAFF. CDR3 nucleotides: TGTGCCAGCAGCTTTGGGAGGATTTCAGACACTGAAGCTTTCTTT.

This clonotype was counted between two and nine times. The chain has TRBV2 and TRBJ1-5; 10 positions agree with TRBD1. The CDR3 loop spans 15 amino acids. The junction had 6 bases not matched to a gene; V was cut back by 3 bases and J by 7 bases. Germline CDR1 reads SNHLY; CDR2 reads FYNNEI. CDR3 in amino acids: CASSERGTGAQPQHF. For the CDR3, the DNA is TGTGCCAGCAGTGAGAGGGGGACAGGGGCCCAGCCCCAGCATTTT.

The chain has TRBV7-9 and TRBJ2-7, with D unresolved. The germline V gene has CDR1 SEHNR and CDR2 FQNEAQ (reference sequence). CDR3 length: 13 amino acids. Trimming shortened V by 1 base and J by 5 bases, and 9 bases separated the two germline ends. CDR3 loop: CASSLVPQNEQYF. The CDR3 coding sequence is TGTGCCAGCAGCTTAGTCCCTCAGAACGAGCAGTACTTC.

The rearrangement uses TRBV18 and TRBJ2-7; 7 bases are a match to TRBD1. The CDR3 spans 15 residues. Germline V CDR1 and CDR2: KGHSH, LQKENI. The V and J ends lost 2 bases and 1 base, in that order; junction bases with no gene match: 5. The chain's CDR3 is CASSPFTGESYEQYF. In DNA, the CDR3 is TGTGCCAGCTCACCATTTACAGGGGAATCCTACGAGCAGTACTTC.

V gene TRBV19 combines with J gene TRBJ1-2; 8 bases align to TRBD1. This CDR3 has 17 amino acids. Germline CDR1 LNHDA, CDR2 SQIVND (reference sequence). Trimming cost V 3 bases and J 6 bases; bases outside gene matches: 15. The CDR3 coding sequence is TGTGCCAGTAGTATCGGGGACAGGATCTCTCAGACCCATGGCTACACCTTC. Its protein is CASSIGDRISQTHGYTF.

This clonotype came up a few times. J is TRBJ2-3 and V is TRBV5-1, with TRBD1 as a possible D gene (5 bases). The CDR3 length is 16 residues. Germline lookup yields CDR1 SGHRS and CDR2 YFSETQ. Trimming left V 4 bases short and J 0 bases short, with 15 bases between. The CDR3 nucleotides read TGCGCCAGCAGCACGGACATCCAAACTAGCACAGATACGCAGTATTTT. It encodes CASSTDIQTSTDTQYF.

This clonotype was seen more than once but under ten times. CDR3: CASSETGRASTLHF. DNA for the CDR3: TGTGCCAGCAGTGAGACAGGGCGGGCCTCGACCCTCCACTTT. The V gene is TRBV6-2 or TRBV6-3, the J gene TRBJ1-6; 7 bases map to TRBD1. The CDR3 runs 14 residues. V lost 5 bases to trimming and J lost 14 bases; unmatched junction nucleotides: 12. CDR1 is MNHEY and CDR2 is SVGEGT in the germline V gene.

This clonotype appeared many times. The gene calls are TRBV4-3 and TRBJ2-5; 10 bases line up with TRBD2. Germline values: CDR1 LGHNA, CDR2 YSLEER. J gave up 4 bases and V 5 bases, and 4 bases lay outside the gene matches. CDR3 length: 14 amino acids. CDR3 bases: TGCGCCAGCAGCGAACGACTAGCGGGAGAGACCCAGTACTTC. This sequence encodes CASSERLAGETQYF.

The CDR3 DNA is TGTGCCAGCAGCGTAGCTACTACAGGGGATTCACCCCTCCACTTT. The encoded protein is CASSVATTGDSPLHF. The chain employs TRBV9 and TRBJ1-6; 7 bases match TRBD1. The CDR3 is made up of 15 amino acids. Trimming removed 0 bases from V and 8 bases from J; junction bases left unmatched: 5. Germline V gene data show CDR1 as SGDLS and CDR2 as YYNGEE.

Worth noting for this clonotype: A junction end diverges from the germline sequence, so it may reflect a read error. V and J are TRBV6-2 or TRBV6-3 and TRBJ2-2; D is unclear. Germline assignment: CDR1 MNHEY and CDR2 SVGEGT. The CDR3 runs 17 residues. Here the CDR3 DNA reads TGTGCCAGCAGTTACTCGGCCTTACGAACGAACGCCGGGGAGCTGTTTTTT. It specifies CASSYSALRTNAGELFF.